This is a list of T cell receptor beta chains from one sample in a study of blood T cells in healthy people across ages. TCRdb ran MiXCR on the 5' RACE reads and lists one entry per CDR3 protein. The table shows hundreds of thousands of distinct CDR3 sequences, with approximately 47% occurring only once. Source material: blood. These receptor sequences come from a man aged 55 to 69 in good health. Both conserved end residues are trimmed from each CDR3. Clone size is shown for a subset of rows, as once, few, many or a class of expanded clone.

>.|TRBV6-2/TRBV6-3|TRBJ1-5
ASTRSTQEQPQH
>.|TRBV5-5|TRBJ2-3
ASSLPSVTDTQY
>.|TRBV29-1|TRBJ2-7
SVEDPTSGRSGEQY
>.|TRBV29-1|TRBJ1-1
SGLLSTEAF
>.|TRBV6-6|.
ASSYVKGEQY
>few|TRBV29-1|TRBJ1-2
SVGVVGGANYGYT
>.|TRBV20-1|TRBJ2-3
SARQGATDTQY
>.|TRBV7-3|TRBJ2-5
ASSLTGRTGVKETQY
>.|TRBV20-1|.
SASEGGVSEQY
>many|TRBV20-1|TRBJ2-5
SATGTSSEETQY
>.|TRBV2|TRBJ1-2
ASSPGGGGGYGYT
>.|TRBV28|TRBJ2-4
ASSLQSGRGLGQY
>.|TRBV5-4|TRBJ2-5
ASRPRYQETQY
>many|TRBV20-1|TRBJ2-5
SARAGTGQETQY
>.|TRBV6-2/TRBV6-3|TRBJ2-1
ASSYDFLGNEQF
>.|TRBV29-1|TRBJ2-7
SVGQGAEQY
>.|TRBV10-3|TRBJ2-7
AISVDTYEQY
>.|TRBV7-2|TRBJ2-1
ASSLRPPTTGGEQF
>few|TRBV6-2/TRBV6-3|TRBJ2-1
ASSYSSQFLLSNEQF
>many|TRBV20-1|TRBJ2-3
SALDRGHIDTQY
>many|TRBV5-1|TRBJ1-2
ASSPRDSYGYT
>.|TRBV7-3|TRBJ2-1
ASSFTGSRDEQF
>few|TRBV6-5|TRBJ2-3
ASSYDTTDTQY
>few|TRBV12-3/TRBV12-4|TRBJ1-4
ASSLVQGEKLF
>.|TRBV18|.
ASSRSGTDNEQY
>once|TRBV13|TRBJ2-3
ASSGRVGDTDTRY
>.|TRBV29-1|TRBJ2-7
SVEKLGSYEQY
>.|TRBV20-1|TRBJ1-2
SAGSNYGYT
>few|TRBV3-1|TRBJ2-7
ASSQGRYYEQY
>.|TRBV14|TRBJ1-2
ASSQAAGGGYT
>.|TRBV29-1|TRBJ2-3
SIREGTDTQY
>.|TRBV18|TRBJ1-6
ASSPSGNSPLH
>.|TRBV4-2|TRBJ1-6
ASSQEGSNYNSPLH
>.|TRBV20-1|TRBJ2-7
SADTYSSYEQY
>.|TRBV12-3/TRBV12-4|TRBJ2-4
ASSPSGVAKNIQY
>many|TRBV29-1|TRBJ1-2
SVQGVGYT
>few|TRBV7-2|TRBJ1-2
ASSPEIGANYGYT
>.|TRBV6-2/TRBV6-3|TRBJ2-3
ASTPRNTDTQY
>many|TRBV7-9|TRBJ2-7
ASSFTGTGYEQY
>.|TRBV20-1|TRBJ2-1
SASPPSFSSYNEQF
>.|TRBV6-2/TRBV6-3|TRBJ2-3
ASSPGPGLASTHGTDTQY
>.|TRBV15|TRBJ2-7
ATSRVLDSRSYEQY
>.|TRBV7-2|TRBJ2-3
ASSLSSGVWGALDTQY
>few|TRBV6-5|TRBJ1-4
ASSLTPGGSDEKLF
>few|TRBV11-2|TRBJ2-1
ASSLYDNEQF
>few|TRBV6-1|TRBJ2-5
ASGRTQEAETQY
>.|TRBV4-2|TRBJ2-5
ASSRTSGDFQETQY
>.|TRBV20-1|TRBJ2-3
SAPAGQSSTDTQY
>.|TRBV7-9|TRBJ1-2
ASSLARGTGAYGYT
>.|TRBV6-2/TRBV6-3|TRBJ2-1
ASSYWQGYNEQF
>few|TRBV5-1|TRBJ2-7
ASSLTSDRGPYEQY
>.|TRBV20-1|TRBJ1-6
SAPPGGNYNSPLH
>.|TRBV6-1|TRBJ1-2
ASSHQGGGYGYT
>few|TRBV7-2|TRBJ2-7
ASSRTESYEQY
>.|TRBV20-1|TRBJ2-2
SARERVTGELF
>.|TRBV6-6|TRBJ2-7
ASSPLGGSGEQY
>.|TRBV7-2|TRBJ2-1
ASSSGGGRTNEQF